The rows below give T cell receptor beta chains drawn from one sample of a study of blood T cell repertoires in COVID-19. Only in-frame clones appear in the TCRdb table, and some are missing; sequencing was by immunoSEQ multiplex PCR. The sample lists 250,000 or so clones; around 88% were seen once. Sequenced: peripheral blood. These receptors all stem from a man of 80 years or more with acute or convalescent COVID-19. Both conserved end residues are part of each CDR3. Each record gives: J gene, V gene, D gene, CDR3 protein. The D gene is left open where the match is weak.

TRBJ1-1 | TRBV6-5 | . | CASSWSEVNTEAFF
TRBJ1-5 | TRBV7-9 | . | CASSLEGSNQPQHF
TRBJ1-2 | TRBV2 | TRBD1 | CASSQDRDYGYTF
TRBJ1-1 | TRBV5-5 | . | CASSLDMTEAFF
TRBJ1-5 | TRBV2 | . | CASSETAYNQPQHF
TRBJ2-7 | TRBV7-2 | TRBD2 | CASSVTSGGYEQYF
TRBJ2-3 | TRBV19 | TRBD2 | CASSIELAGSDTQYF
TRBJ2-5 | TRBV6-5 | . | CASSSPREQETQYF
TRBJ1-4 | TRBV9 | TRBD1 | CASSVVLGQGNEKLFF
TRBJ1-2 | TRBV4-1 | . | CASSQGAGDYGYTF
TRBJ2-7 | TRBV11-1 | . | CASSLSRRNEQYF
TRBJ1-2 | TRBV5-4 | TRBD1 | CASSLEGQGARGYTF
TRBJ1-5 | TRBV24-1 | TRBD1 | CATSDSTGAGSQPQHF
TRBJ1-6 | TRBV6-5 | TRBD1 | CASSPDRGPNSPLHF
TRBJ2-2 | TRBV9 | . | CASSIVVSGGELFF
TRBJ1-4 | TRBV27 | TRBD1 | CASRPRGQLTTLNEKLFF
TRBJ1-4 | TRBV19 | . | CASTSKGATNEKLFF
TRBJ2-4 | TRBV4-2 | TRBD2 | CASSQGEGLLAKNIQYF
TRBJ2-1 | TRBV6-6 | TRBD2 | CATSPKAGLAGWRQFF
TRBJ2-1 | TRBV18 | TRBD1 | CASSPGTGEYNEQFF
TRBJ2-2 | TRBV3-1/TRBV3-2 | TRBD1 | CASSQDRTGGDTGELFF
TRBJ2-5 | TRBV18 | TRBD1 | CASSPLTGGETQYF
TRBJ1-4 | TRBV5-1 | TRBD1 | CASRPGQGFEKLFF
TRBJ2-1 | TRBV29-1 | . | CSGEYYGEQFF
TRBJ1-5 | TRBV28 | TRBD1 | CASSLLPGTGYSPRQPQHF
TRBJ2-1 | TRBV19 | . | CASSNPEGLITEQFF
TRBJ1-2 | TRBV9 | TRBD1 | CASSQARDRGNGYTF
TRBJ1-6 | TRBV28 | . | CASSLSSRNSPLHF
TRBJ1-5 | TRBV2 | . | CASSERQHSNQPQHF
TRBJ2-1 | TRBV6-5 | . | CASRQGSYNEQFF
TRBJ2-1 | TRBV18 | TRBD2 | CASSPGLAGGPHNEQFF
TRBJ1-4 | TRBV12-3/TRBV12-4 | . | CASREGNEKLFF
TRBJ2-3 | TRBV7-9 | TRBD2 | CASSLPPQGGKYF
TRBJ2-5 | TRBV7-2 | . | CASSLNSGETQYF
TRBJ1-3 | TRBV10-3 | TRBD1 | CAISTGTERNTIYF
TRBJ2-1 | TRBV3-1/TRBV3-2 | . | CASTNFQSLAPRGGNEQFF
TRBJ2-2 | TRBV18 | TRBD1 | CASSPQGQGYTGELFF
TRBJ1-2 | TRBV6-5 | . | CASSLQGLRGYTF
TRBJ2-5 | TRBV6-5 | . | CASSYTTQAQETQYF